These 18 T cell receptor beta chains came from one sample sequenced in a study of T cell responses to AZD1222 COVID-19 vaccine. Repertoires were generated with immunoSEQ multiplex PCR, while TCRdb's copy carries only in-frame clones and drops some. This repertoire shows over 150,000 clones, approximately 92% found once; its top ten account for about 10%. The sequencing here drew on peripheral blood, taken on day 0 of AZD1222 vaccination. The receptors were sampled from an adult in good health.

This clone came up many times. The CDR3 DNA sequence: TGTGCCAGCAGCGTAGGATTATCTGCAGGCGGTGAGCAGTTCTTC. It translates to CASSVGLSAGGEQFF. The genes are TRBV9 and TRBJ2-1; D is undetermined. The V end lost 0 bases, the J end lost 9 bases, and 16 bases lay between the germline ends. The CDR3 totals 15 residues. Per the germline V gene, CDR1 is SGDLS and CDR2 is YYNGEE.

V and J are TRBV4-1 and TRBJ2-7; a possible D gene is TRBD2 (5 bases). Germline V lookup: CDR1 MGHRA, CDR2 YSYEKL. CDR3 size: 14 residues. V lost 0 bases and J 7 bases, leaving 13 bases between the germline ends. The CDR3: CASSQDHTGWEQYF. The DNA for the CDR3 is TGCGCCAGCAGCCAAGATCATACGGGGTGGGAGCAGTACTTC.

The rearrangement joins TRBV6-5 to TRBJ2-7; 7 positions match TRBD1. J gave up 2 bases and V 8 bases, and 9 bases lay outside the gene matches. Germline lookup yields CDR1 MNHEY and CDR2 SVGAGI. The CDR3 extends over 14 amino acids. The DNA of the CDR3 is TGTGCCAGCGCGCCCGGGGACAGCCCCTACGAGCAGTACTTC. Protein product: CASAPGDSPYEQYF.

The genes are TRBV18 and TRBJ1-2, with TRBD1 matching over 7 bases. J lost 2 bases, V lost 1 base, and 4 bases had no gene match. This CDR3 is 15 amino acids long. CDR1 and CDR2 (germline): KGHSH, LQKENI. CDR3 amino acids: CASSPRQGGNYGYTF. CDR3 nucleotide sequence: TGTGCCAGCTCACCACGGCAGGGGGGAAACTATGGCTACACCTTC.

There are a few counts of this clone. The chain uses TRBV2 and TRBJ1-2, with D possibly being TRBD1 (6 bases). Trimming stripped 6 bases from V and 5 bases from J, with 16 bases between. The germline CDR1 and CDR2 sequences are SNHLY and FYNNEI. CDR3 size: 14 residues. As DNA, the CDR3 is TGTGCCAGCAGCCTGATGGGGGGCCAGTATGGCTACACCTTC. Residues: CASSLMGGQYGYTF.

The chain employs TRBV7-9 and TRBJ2-7; the D is unclear. In germline, CDR1 is SEHNR, CDR2 FQNEAQ (reference sequence). Trimming shortened V by 0 bases and J by 2 bases, and 8 bases separated the two germline ends. The CDR3 has 14 amino acids. The CDR3 DNA is TGTGCCAGCAGCTTAGCCCTCTTTACCTACGAGCAGTACTTC. Translating it yields CASSLALFTYEQYF.

The V call is TRBV9, the J call TRBJ2-1, with TRBD2 identical over 14 bases. Germline trimming cut 0 bases from V and 0 bases from J; bases unmatched to any gene: 8. The length of the CDR3 is 20 residues. The germline V gene encodes CDR1 SGDLS and CDR2 YYNGEE. The CDR3 sequence: CASSVGWTSGRRGSYNEQFF. CDR3 coding DNA: TGTGCCAGCAGCGTAGGATGGACTAGCGGGAGGAGGGGCTCCTACAATGAGCAGTTCTTC.

The chain links TRBV30 to TRBJ2-7; the match to TRBD2 covers 8 bases. CDR1 is GTSNPN, CDR2 SVGIG, per germline (reference sequence). The V gene end was trimmed by 7 bases and the J gene end by 4 bases; junction bases not matched to a gene: 9. The CDR3 is 13 residues long. The CDR3 DNA is TGTGCCTACTCAGCGGGGGTGTGGTACGAGCAGTACTTC. Translated, it gives CAYSAGVWYEQYF.

V is TRBV29-1 and J is TRBJ1-2; 11 bases are shared with TRBD1. This CDR3 spans 13 amino acids. Germline assignment: CDR1 SQVTM and CDR2 ANQGSEA. The CDR3 DNA reads as TGCAGTGGGACAGGGGGTAATGACTATGGCTACACCTTC. Protein: CSGTGGNDYGYTF.

The rearrangement joins TRBV6-5 to TRBJ1-2; 7 bases fit TRBD1. This CDR3 contains 15 residues. Germline CDR1 reads MNHEY; CDR2 reads SVGAGI. Trimming took 5 bases from V and 0 from J; bases not matched to a gene: 6. This CDR3 is CASSQRQGANYGYTF. The CDR3 bases are TGTGCCAGCAGTCAAAGACAGGGAGCTAACTATGGCTACACCTTC.

The CDR3 sequence is CASSKAASNTEAFF. The DNA of the CDR3 is TGTGCCAGTAGTAAAGCAGCCTCGAACACTGAAGCTTTCTTT. This chain links TRBV19 with TRBJ1-1; D is undetermined. The length of the CDR3 is 14 residues. Trimming took 4 bases from V and 1 from J, leaving 10 bases between them. Germline V CDR1 and CDR2: LNHDA, SQIVND (reference sequence).

This clone has only one observation. The chain is built from TRBV5-1 and TRBJ1-1, with D hard to call. The V and J ends lost 3 bases and 1 base respectively, with 16 bases between them. Per germline, CDR1 SGHRS and CDR2 YFSETQ. This CDR3 contains 16 residues. CDR3 loop: CASSYTEPTANTEAFF. In DNA form, the CDR3 reads TGCGCCAGCAGCTATACAGAACCGACCGCGAACACTGAAGCTTTCTTT.

V gene TRBV6-5 combines with J gene TRBJ1-2, with 8 nucleotides matching TRBD1. V shed 7 bases, J shed 2 bases, and the junction held 6 bases outside the gene matches. Germline CDR1 and CDR2: MNHEY and SVGAGI. The CDR3 is 14 amino acids. Here the CDR3 reads CASKRQGINYGYTF. CDR3 nucleotide sequence: TGTGCCAGCAAAAGACAGGGGATCAACTATGGCTACACCTTC.

The rearrangement links TRBV6-6 to TRBJ2-5, with 11 bases that match TRBD2. With V trimmed by 5 bases and J by 5 bases, 13 bases remained unmatched. The CDR3 has 17 residues. Germline CDR1 reads MNHNY; CDR2 reads SVGAGI (reference sequence). CDR3 DNA sequence: TGTGCCAGCAGTCGAAGTATAGCGGGGGGGCTTGTGGAGACCCAGTACTTC. Translated: CASSRSIAGGLVETQYF.

The V and J genes are TRBV28 and TRBJ2-1, with 11 bases lining up with TRBD1. This CDR3 spans 17 amino acids. Germline CDR1 and CDR2: MDHEN and SYDVKM. Germline trimming cut 6 bases from V and 4 bases from J; bases unmatched to any gene: 11. The CDR3 region is CASSPMGQGDLYNEQFF. CDR3 nucleotides: TGTGCCAGCAGCCCGATGGGACAGGGGGACCTTTACAATGAGCAGTTCTTC.

V usage is TRBV12-3 or TRBV12-4 and J usage is TRBJ2-5; TRBD1 aligns across 8 bases. J lost 3 bases, V lost 9 bases, and 6 bases had no gene match. This CDR3 has 13 amino acids. CDR3 protein: CASRQGSEETQYF. The CDR3 nucleotides read TGTGCCAGTAGACAGGGGTCGGAAGAGACCCAGTACTTC.

The chain is built from TRBV3-1 (or the pseudogene TRBV3-2) and TRBJ1-1; no clear D. CDR1 is LGHDT and CDR2 is YNNKEL in the germline V gene (reference sequence). This CDR3 contains 12 residues. V was shortened by 2 bases and J by 5 bases, with 6 bases between the two germline ends. The CDR3 here is CASSQKVTEAFF. The DNA of the CDR3 is TGTGCCAGCAGCCAAAAAGTTACTGAAGCTTTCTTT.

The rearrangement uses TRBV18 and TRBJ1-1; D is uncertain. Trimming removed 4 bases from V and 3 bases from J, with 9 bases in between. The CDR3 runs to 13 residues. Germline loops: CDR1 KGHSH, CDR2 LQKENI. The CDR3 DNA reads TGTGCCAGCTCACTAAGCGCGTACACTGAAGCTTTCTTT. Protein sequence: CASSLSAYTEAFF.